This entry describes one TCR beta chain. This specimen belongs to a study of blood T cell repertoires in COVID-19. Study-wide context: The United States, Italy and Spain supplied acute and convalescent COVID-19 samples. The cDNA or gDNA used as material had been derived from T cells, B-cell-depleted T cells, or PBMCs.

TCRdb's table, derived via immunoSEQ multiplex PCR, lists solely in-frame clones and lacks some. The sample lists approximately 140,000 clones, approximately 80% occurring once. Germline assignment: CDR1 SGHRS and CDR2 YFSETQ. The CDR3 is made up of 13 amino acids. V was trimmed by 0 bases and J by 12 bases, leaving 16 bases between them. This sequence originates from a woman older than 75 in a cohort sampled during active or convalescent COVID-19. Sequenced input: peripheral blood. The chain is built from TRBV5-1 and TRBJ2-7; tentatively, D is TRBD2 (5 bases). CDR3 sequence (DNA): TGCGCCAGCAGCTTGGATGGCATCCTAGCCTCGTACTTC. As protein: CASSLDGILASYF.